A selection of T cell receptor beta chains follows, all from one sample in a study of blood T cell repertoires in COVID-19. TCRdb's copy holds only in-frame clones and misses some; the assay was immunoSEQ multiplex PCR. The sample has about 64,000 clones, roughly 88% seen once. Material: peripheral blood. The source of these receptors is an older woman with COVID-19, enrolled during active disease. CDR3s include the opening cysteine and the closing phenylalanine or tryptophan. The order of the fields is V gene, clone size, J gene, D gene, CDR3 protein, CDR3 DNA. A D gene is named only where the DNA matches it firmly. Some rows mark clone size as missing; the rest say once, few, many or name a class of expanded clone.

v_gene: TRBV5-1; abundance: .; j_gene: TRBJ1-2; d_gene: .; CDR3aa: CASSTDSYGYTF; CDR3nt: TGCGCCAGCAGCACCGACAGTTACGGCTACACCTTC
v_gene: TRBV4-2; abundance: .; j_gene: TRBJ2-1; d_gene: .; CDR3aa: CASSQDTYNEQFF; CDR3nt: TGTGCCAGCAGCCAAGACACCTACAATGAGCAGTTCTTC
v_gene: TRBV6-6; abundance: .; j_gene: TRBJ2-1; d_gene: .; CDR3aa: CASSYSAVQDEQFF; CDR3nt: TGTGCCAGCAGTTACTCGGCAGTGCAGGATGAGCAGTTCTTC
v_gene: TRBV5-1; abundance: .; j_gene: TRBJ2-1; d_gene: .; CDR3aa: CASRGSGTYNEQFF; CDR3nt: TGCGCCAGCAGGGGTAGCGGAACTTACAATGAGCAGTTCTTC
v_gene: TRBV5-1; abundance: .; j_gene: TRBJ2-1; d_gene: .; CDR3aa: CASSFRLSSPGSYNEQFF; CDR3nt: TGCGCCAGCAGCTTCAGGTTGTCTAGCCCGGGCTCCTACAATGAGCAGTTCTTC
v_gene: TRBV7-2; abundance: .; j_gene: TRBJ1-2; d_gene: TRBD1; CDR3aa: CASSSGTGGDISGYTF; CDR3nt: TGTGCCAGCAGCTCGGGGACAGGGGGCGATATCAGCGGCTACACCTTC
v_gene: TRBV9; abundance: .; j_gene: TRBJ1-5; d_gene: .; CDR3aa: CASSGGGDNQPQHF; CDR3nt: TGTGCCAGCAGCGGAGGGGGAGATAATCAGCCCCAGCATTTT
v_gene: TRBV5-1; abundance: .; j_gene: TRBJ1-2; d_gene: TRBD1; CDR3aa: CASSLGQGAEGYTF; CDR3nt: TGCGCCAGCAGCTTGGGACAGGGGGCCGAGGGCTACACCTTC
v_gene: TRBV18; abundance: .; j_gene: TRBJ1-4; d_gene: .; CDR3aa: CASSYDRHEKLFF; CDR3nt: TGTGCCAGCTCATACGACAGACATGAAAAACTGTTTTTT
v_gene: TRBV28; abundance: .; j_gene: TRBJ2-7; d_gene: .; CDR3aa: CASSFRTASYEQYF; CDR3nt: TGTGCCAGCAGTTTCCGAACAGCCTCCTACGAGCAGTACTTC
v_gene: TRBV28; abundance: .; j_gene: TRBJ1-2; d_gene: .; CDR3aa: CASSLIGGYTF; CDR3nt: TGTGCCAGCAGTTTAATCGGTGGCTACACCTTC
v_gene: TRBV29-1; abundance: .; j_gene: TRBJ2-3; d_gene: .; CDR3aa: CSGVGDTDTQYF; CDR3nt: TGCAGCGGGGTGGGAGACACAGATACGCAGTATTTT
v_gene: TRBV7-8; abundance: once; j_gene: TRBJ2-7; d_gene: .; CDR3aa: CASSLASGLQYF; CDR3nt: TGTGCCAGCAGCTTAGCGAGCGGGTTACAGTACTTC
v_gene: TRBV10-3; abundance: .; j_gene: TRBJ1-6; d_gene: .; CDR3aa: CAIAKNNSPLHF; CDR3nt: TGTGCCATAGCGAAGAATAATTCACCCCTCCACTTT
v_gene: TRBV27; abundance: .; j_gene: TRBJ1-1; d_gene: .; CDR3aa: CASSLGLRTEAFF; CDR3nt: TGTGCCAGCAGCCTAGGACTTCGGACTGAAGCTTTCTTT
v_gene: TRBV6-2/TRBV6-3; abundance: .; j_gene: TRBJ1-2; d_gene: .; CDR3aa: CASSRDKNYGYTF; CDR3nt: TGTGCCAGCAGTCGGGACAAAAACTATGGCTACACCTTC
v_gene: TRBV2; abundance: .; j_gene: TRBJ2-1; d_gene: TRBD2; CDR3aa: CASSGGGSSYNEQFF; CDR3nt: TGTGCCAGCAGTGGAGGCGGGAGCTCCTACAATGAGCAGTTCTTC
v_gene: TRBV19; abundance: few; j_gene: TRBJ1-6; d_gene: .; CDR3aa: CASSMKETRFASPLHF; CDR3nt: TGTGCCAGTAGTATGAAGGAGACGCGATTCGCTTCACCCCTCCACTTT
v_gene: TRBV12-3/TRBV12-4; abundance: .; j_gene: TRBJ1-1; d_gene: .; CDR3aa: CASSRGLNTEAFF; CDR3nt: TGTGCCAGCAGTAGGGGATTGAACACTGAAGCTTTCTTT
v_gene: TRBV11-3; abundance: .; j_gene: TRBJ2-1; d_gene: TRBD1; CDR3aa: CASSASLGQGYNEQFF; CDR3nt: TGTGCCAGCAGCGCATCTTTGGGACAGGGTTACAATGAGCAGTTCTTC
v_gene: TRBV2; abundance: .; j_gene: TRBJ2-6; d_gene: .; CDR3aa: CASSEHSGANVLTF; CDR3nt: TGTGCCAGCAGTGAGCACTCGGGGGCCAACGTCCTGACTTTC
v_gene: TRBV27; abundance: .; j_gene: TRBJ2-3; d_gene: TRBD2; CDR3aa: CASSVASGDYTQYF; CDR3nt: TGTGCCAGCAGTGTGGCTAGCGGGGACTATACGCAGTATTTT